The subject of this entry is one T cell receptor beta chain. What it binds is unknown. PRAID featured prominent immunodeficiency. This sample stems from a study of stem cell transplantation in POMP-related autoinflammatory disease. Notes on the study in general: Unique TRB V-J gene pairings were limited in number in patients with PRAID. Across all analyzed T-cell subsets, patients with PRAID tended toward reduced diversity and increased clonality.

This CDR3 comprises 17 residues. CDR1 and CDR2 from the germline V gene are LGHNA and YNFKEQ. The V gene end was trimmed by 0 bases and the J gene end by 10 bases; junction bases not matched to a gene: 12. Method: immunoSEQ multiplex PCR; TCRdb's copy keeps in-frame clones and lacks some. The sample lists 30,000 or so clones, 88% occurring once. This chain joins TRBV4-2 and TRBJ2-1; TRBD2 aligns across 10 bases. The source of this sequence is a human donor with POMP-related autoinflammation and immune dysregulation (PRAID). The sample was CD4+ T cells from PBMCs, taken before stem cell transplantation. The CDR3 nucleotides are TGTGCCAGCAGCCAAGATCAAGGTAGCGGGAGGTCCGGGGAGCAGTTCTTC. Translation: CASSQDQGSGRSGEQFF.